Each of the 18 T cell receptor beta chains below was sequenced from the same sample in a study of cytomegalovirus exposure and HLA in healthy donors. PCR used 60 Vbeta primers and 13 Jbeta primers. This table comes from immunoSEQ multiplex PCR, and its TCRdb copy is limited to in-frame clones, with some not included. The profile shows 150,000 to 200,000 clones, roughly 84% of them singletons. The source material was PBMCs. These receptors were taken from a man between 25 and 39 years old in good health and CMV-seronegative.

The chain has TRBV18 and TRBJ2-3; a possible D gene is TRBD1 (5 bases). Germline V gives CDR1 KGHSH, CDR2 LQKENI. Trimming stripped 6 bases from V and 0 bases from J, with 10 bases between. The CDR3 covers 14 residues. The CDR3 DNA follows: TGTGCCAGCTCGTCCAGGGTCAGCACAGATACGCAGTATTTT. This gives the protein CASSSRVSTDTQYF.

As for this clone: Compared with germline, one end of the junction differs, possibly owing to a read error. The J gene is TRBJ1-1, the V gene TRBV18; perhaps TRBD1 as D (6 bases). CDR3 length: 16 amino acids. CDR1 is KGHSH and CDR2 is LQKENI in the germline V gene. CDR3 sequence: CASSPPGGLMNTEAFF. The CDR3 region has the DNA TGTGCCAGCTCGCCACCGGGGGGGCTCATGAACACTGAAGCTTTCTTT.

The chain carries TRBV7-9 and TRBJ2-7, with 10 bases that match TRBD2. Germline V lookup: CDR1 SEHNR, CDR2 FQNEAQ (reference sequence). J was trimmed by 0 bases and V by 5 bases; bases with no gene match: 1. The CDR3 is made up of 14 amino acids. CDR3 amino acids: CASSRTSGSYEQYF. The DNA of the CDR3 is TGTGCCAGCAGCCGGACTAGCGGCTCCTACGAGCAGTACTTC.

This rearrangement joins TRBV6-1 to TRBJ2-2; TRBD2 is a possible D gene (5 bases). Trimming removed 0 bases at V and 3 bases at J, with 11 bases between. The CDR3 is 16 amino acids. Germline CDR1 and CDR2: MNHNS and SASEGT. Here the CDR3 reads CASSEAPGSYTGELFF. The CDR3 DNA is TGTGCCAGCAGTGAAGCGCCGGGGTCTTACACCGGGGAGCTGTTTTTT.

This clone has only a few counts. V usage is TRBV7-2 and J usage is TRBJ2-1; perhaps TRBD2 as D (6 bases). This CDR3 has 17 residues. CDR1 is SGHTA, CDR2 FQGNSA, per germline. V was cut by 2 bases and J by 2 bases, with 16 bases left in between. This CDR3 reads CASSLSGLAATYNEQFF. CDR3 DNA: TGTGCCAGCAGCTTAAGCGGGCTAGCTGCAACCTACAATGAGCAGTTCTTC.

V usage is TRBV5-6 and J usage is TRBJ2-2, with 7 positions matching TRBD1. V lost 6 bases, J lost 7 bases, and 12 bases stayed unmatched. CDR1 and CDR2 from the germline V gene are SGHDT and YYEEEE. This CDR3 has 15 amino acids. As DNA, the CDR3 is TGTGCCAGCACCCGGACAGGCAGAGGTGGCGGGGAGCTGTTTTTT. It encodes CASTRTGRGGGELFF.

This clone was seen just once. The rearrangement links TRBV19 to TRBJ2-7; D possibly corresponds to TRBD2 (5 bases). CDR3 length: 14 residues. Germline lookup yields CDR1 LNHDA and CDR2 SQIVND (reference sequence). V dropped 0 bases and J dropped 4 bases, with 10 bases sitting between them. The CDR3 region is CASSIDFRGYEQYF. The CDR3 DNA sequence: TGTGCCAGTAGTATAGATTTTCGGGGATACGAGCAGTACTTC.

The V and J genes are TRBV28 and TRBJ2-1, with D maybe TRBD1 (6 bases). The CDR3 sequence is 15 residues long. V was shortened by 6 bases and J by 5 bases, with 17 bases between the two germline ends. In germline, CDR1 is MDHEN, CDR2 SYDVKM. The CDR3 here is CASRFFVQGNNEQFF. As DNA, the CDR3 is TGTGCCAGCAGGTTTTTCGTACAGGGTAACAATGAGCAGTTCTTC.

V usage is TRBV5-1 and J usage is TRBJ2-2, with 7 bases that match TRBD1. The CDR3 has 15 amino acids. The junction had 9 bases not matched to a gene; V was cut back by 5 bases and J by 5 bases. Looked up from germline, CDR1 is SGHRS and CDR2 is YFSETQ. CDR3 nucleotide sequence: TGCGCCAGCAGAATTACAGGGGAGAGGACCGGGGAGCTGTTTTTT. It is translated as CASRITGERTGELFF.

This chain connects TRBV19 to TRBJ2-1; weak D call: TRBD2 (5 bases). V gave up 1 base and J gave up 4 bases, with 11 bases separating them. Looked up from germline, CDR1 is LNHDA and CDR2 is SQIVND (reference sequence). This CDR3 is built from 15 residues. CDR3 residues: CASSIVGLLYNEQFF. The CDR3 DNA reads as TGTGCCAGTAGTATAGTTGGACTGCTATACAATGAGCAGTTCTTC.

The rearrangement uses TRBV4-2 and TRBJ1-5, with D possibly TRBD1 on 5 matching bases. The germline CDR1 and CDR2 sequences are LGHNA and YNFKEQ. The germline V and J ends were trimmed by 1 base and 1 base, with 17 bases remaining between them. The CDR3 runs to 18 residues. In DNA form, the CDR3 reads TGTGCCAGCAGCCAAGCGTTGGGGGGTCGTAGCAGCAATCAGCCCCAGCATTTT. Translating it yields CASSQALGGRSSNQPQHF.

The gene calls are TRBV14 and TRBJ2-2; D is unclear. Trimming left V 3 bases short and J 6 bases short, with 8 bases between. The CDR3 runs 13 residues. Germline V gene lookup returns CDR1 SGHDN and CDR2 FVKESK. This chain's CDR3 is CASSQVVAGELFF. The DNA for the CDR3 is TGTGCCAGCAGCCAGGTAGTGGCCGGGGAGCTGTTTTTT.

CDR3 sequence reads: CASSYRETQYF. The DNA for the CDR3 is TGTGCCAGCAGTTATAGAGAGACCCAGTACTTC. The chain is built from TRBV6-6 and TRBJ2-5; D unclear. Germline V CDR1 and CDR2: MNHNY, SVGAGI (reference sequence). The V gene lost 3 bases and the J gene lost 4 bases, with 3 bases spanning the gap. The CDR3 sequence is 11 residues long.

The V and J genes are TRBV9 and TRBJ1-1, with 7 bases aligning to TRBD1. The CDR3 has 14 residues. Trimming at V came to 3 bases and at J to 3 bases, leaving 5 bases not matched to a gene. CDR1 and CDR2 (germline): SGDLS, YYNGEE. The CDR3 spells CASSAWDSDTEAFF. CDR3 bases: TGTGCCAGCAGCGCCTGGGACAGCGACACTGAAGCTTTCTTT.

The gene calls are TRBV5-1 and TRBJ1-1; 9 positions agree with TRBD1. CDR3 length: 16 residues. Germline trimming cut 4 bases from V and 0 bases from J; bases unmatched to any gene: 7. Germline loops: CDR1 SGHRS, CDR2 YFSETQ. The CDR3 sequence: CASSPGDRVMNTEAFF. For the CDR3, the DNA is TGCGCCAGCAGCCCCGGGGACAGGGTAATGAACACTGAAGCTTTCTTT.

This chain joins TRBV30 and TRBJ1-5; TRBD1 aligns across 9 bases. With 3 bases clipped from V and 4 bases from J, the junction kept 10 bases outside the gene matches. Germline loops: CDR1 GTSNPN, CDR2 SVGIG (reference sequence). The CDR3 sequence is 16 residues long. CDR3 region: CAWSEGGQGGNQPQHF. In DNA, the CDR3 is TGTGCCTGGAGCGAGGGGGGACAGGGCGGGAATCAGCCCCAGCATTTT.

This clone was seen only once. CDR3 loop: CAWKDLTDTQYF. CDR3 in DNA: TGTGCCTGGAAGGACTTAACAGATACGCAGTATTTT. The chain recombines TRBV30 with TRBJ2-3, with a possible D match to TRBD2 (5 bases). The CDR3 is 12 amino acids. V lost 4 bases and J lost 3, with 8 bases in between. CDR1 is GTSNPN and CDR2 is SVGIG in the germline V gene (reference sequence).

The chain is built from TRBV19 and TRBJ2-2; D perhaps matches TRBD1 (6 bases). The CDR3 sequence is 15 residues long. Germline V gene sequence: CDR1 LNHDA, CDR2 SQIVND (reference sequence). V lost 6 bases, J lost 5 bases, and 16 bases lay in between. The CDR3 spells CASRGPGVRTGELFF. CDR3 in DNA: TGTGCCAGTAGGGGGCCAGGGGTGAGGACCGGGGAGCTGTTTTTT.